This TCR beta chain was obtained from a study of T cells in Graves' hyperthyroidism and ophthalmopathy. Study-wide findings and caveats: A 13 V-J model separated ophthalmopathy from stable hyperthyroidism.

Graves' hyperthyroidism without ophthalmopathy progression within 18 months was termed stable. This clonotype is a singleton in its sample. Its target is unknown. CDR1 and CDR2 (germline): LGHNA, YNFKEQ. With 1 base removed from V and 2 bases from J, the gap between germline ends came to 14 bases. This CDR3 has 16 amino acids. Amplified regions were TCR beta CDR3 sequences from RNA transcripts. An initial round of RT-PCR targeting the TCR CDR3 relied on the HTBI primer set. TCRdb ran MiXCR on the multiplex PCR reads and lists one entry per CDR3 protein. The data contain 300,000 to 450,000 distinct CDR3 sequences, 25% of them seen just once; the ten biggest clones take up more than 60%.

V is TRBV4-2 and J is TRBJ2-5; D not resolved. The sequenced sample was blood. The origin of this receptor is a man in his fifties with Graves' hyperthyroidism. In DNA form, the CDR3 reads TGTGCCAGCAGCCAAGCCAGTGAATGGGGACAAGAGACCCAGTACTTC. Translated: CASSQASEWGQETQYF.